This T cell receptor beta chain was documented in a study of cytomegalovirus exposure and HLA in healthy donors. Study context: The Caucasian-associated ancestry cluster held under 90% of roughly 370 genotyped donors.

As concerns this clone: Antigen: not known. Compared with germline, one end of the junction differs, possibly owing to a read error.

PCR was performed using 60 Vbeta and 13 Jbeta primers. The protocol was immunoSEQ multiplex PCR, while the TCRdb copy is restricted to in-frame clones and leaves out a portion. The sample includes fewer than 180,000 clones, 79% of them seen just once. CDR1 and CDR2 from the germline V gene are SEHNR and FQNEAQ (reference sequence). The length of the CDR3 is 16 residues. Donors were nominally healthy when sampled, though unrecorded immune exposures were likely. General study points: Reportedly, fewer N-insertions than the roughly 700-donor mean appeared in an Asian-associated ancestry cluster in a later analysis.

The chain links TRBV7-9 to TRBJ1-4; D gene unclear. The sequencing sample was made of PBMCs. The receptor's source is a man in his forties or fifties in good health and CMV-seropositive. The CDR3 is CSSSLLMAGRNEKLFF. CDR3 in DNA: TGTTCCAGCAGCTTACTCATGGCAGGTCGTAATGAAAAACTGTTTTTT.